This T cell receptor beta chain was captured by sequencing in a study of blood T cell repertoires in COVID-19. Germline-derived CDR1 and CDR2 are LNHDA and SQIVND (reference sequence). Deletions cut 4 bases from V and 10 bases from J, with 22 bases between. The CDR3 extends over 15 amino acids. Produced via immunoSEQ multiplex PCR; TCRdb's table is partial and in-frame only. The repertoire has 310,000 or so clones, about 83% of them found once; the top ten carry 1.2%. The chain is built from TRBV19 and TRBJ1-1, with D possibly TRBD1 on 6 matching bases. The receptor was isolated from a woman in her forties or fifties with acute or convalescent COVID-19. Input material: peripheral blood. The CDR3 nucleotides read TGTGCCAGTAGTACCTCTTTAACAATGAGGGGGGGAGCTTTCTTT. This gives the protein CASSTSLTMRGGAFF.